The present T cell receptor (beta chain) was sequenced within a study of spatial heterogeneity in lung cancer. Study-wide findings and caveats: Tumor mutation count correlated with how many alpha and beta TCRs expanded intratumorally. The estimated TCR-seq coverage of tumor T cells amounted to roughly 6.7% when looking at alpha chains and more than 12% when looking at beta chains.

The time point is: sample taken at primary tumor resection. Patients with untreated early-stage non-small cell lung cancer, numbering some 72, were the donors. Individual TCR cDNA molecules each bore their own unique molecular identifier. One entry per CDR3 protein, called by TCRdb with MiXCR from the 5' RACE reads. This sample has over 25,000 distinct CDR3 sequences; about 6.6% occur once, and the top ten carry around 24%. This clonotype turned up a few times. Its antigen remains unknown. This sequence was found in a male donor with early-stage non-small cell lung cancer. Source: lung tumor tissue, taken at surgery.

For the CDR3, the DNA is TGTGCCAGCAGTTTATCGGGAGGACAGGGGCATGAGCAGTTCTTC. Translating gives CASSLSGGQGHEQFF. This chain joins TRBV27 and TRBJ2-1; TRBD1 agrees at 9 bases. V gave up 0 bases and J gave up 8 bases; unmatched junction bases: 5. The CDR3 runs to 15 residues. Germline CDR1 and CDR2: MNHEY and SMNVEV (reference sequence).